The TCR beta chain under discussion was sequenced for a study of shared clonotypes between healthy human individuals. This clone came up a few times. Its specificity is unknown. Study donors comprised healthy, HIV-negative adults devoid of recent acute infection or vaccination. The study separated CD4+ cells into CD45RA+ naive and CD45RA-negative memory subsets. From germline, CDR1 is MNHEY and CDR2 SMNVEV (reference sequence). The CDR3 totals 15 residues. Findings of the study overall: Clonotypes not shared had lower generation probabilities than those common to all four donors. Across several donors, naive CD4 shared roughly 5.1%, naive CD8 more than 3%, memory CD4 roughly 2.5%, memory CD8 0.4%.

Sequencing was performed with immunoSEQ multiplex PCR; in TCRdb, only in-frame clones are kept and a portion is missing. The table has nearly 750,000 clones, 72% seen once; the top ten hold around 1.7%. The J gene is TRBJ2-5, the V gene TRBV27, with D hard to call. The last part of the DNA fits TRBJ2-7 better; the J call may be wrong. The clonotype was recovered from a woman aged 25 to 39 in good health. The sequencing input was memory CD4+ T cells sorted from blood. Subset of the sample: CD45RA-negative fraction. For the CDR3, the DNA is TGTGCCAGCAGTTTATCTGTCCGGAGCTCCTACGAGCAGTACTTC. This encodes CASSLSVRSSYEQYF.